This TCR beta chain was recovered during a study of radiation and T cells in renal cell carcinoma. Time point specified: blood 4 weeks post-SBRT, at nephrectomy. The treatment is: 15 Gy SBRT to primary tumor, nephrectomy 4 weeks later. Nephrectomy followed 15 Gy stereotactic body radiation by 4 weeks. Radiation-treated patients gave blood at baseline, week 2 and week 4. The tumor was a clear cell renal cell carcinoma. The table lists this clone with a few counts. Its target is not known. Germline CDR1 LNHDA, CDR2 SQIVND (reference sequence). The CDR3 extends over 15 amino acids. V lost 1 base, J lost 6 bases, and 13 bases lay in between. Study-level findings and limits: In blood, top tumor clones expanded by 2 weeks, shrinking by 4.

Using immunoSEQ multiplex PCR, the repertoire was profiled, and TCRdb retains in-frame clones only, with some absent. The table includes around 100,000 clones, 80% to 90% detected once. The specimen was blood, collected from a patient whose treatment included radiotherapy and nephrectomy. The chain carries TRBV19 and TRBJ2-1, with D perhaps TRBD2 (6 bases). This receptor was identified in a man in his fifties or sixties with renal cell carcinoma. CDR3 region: CASSIVRAGSNEQFF. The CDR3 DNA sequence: TGTGCCAGTAGTATAGTTCGGGCGGGAAGCAATGAGCAGTTCTTC.